These 28 T cell receptor beta chains originate from one sample sequenced in a study of blood T cell repertoires in COVID-19. The protocol was immunoSEQ multiplex PCR, while the TCRdb copy is restricted to in-frame clones and leaves out a portion. The sample has about 190,000 clones; about 93% are singletons. Sequenced material: peripheral blood. The receptors come from a man aged 45 to 65 with acute or convalescent COVID-19.

The V gene is TRBV9, the J gene TRBJ2-7, with TRBD2 identical over 12 bases. Trimming cost V 1 base and J 5 bases; bases outside gene matches: 10. CDR3 size: 17 residues. Germline V CDR1 and CDR2: SGDLS, YYNGEE. The CDR3 DNA is TGTGCCAGCAGCGTATATTCACTAGCGGGGGGATCTGACGAGCAGTACGTC. It yields the protein CASSVYSLAGGSDEQYV.

The rearrangement links TRBV14 to TRBJ1-1; D is uncertain. Deletions cut 2 bases from V and 7 bases from J, with 14 bases between. Germline loops: CDR1 SGHDN, CDR2 FVKESK. The CDR3 runs 14 residues. The CDR3 DNA reads as TGTGCCAGCAGCCAACAGCGGGATTCGGGTGAAGCTTTCTTT. It yields the protein CASSQQRDSGEAFF.

The chain links TRBV28 to TRBJ2-1; TRBD1 matches at 8 bases. There are 16 residues in the CDR3. After removal of 5 bases from V and 2 bases from J, the junction contained 8 bases not matched to a gene. Germline V gene data show CDR1 as MDHEN and CDR2 as SYDVKM. CDR3 DNA sequence: TGTGCCAGCAGTCCTTTGAAGACAGGGGCCTACAATGAGCAGTTCTTC. Its translation is CASSPLKTGAYNEQFF.

The J gene is TRBJ2-5, the V gene TRBV19, with 11 positions matching TRBD2. The CDR3 spans 15 residues. Looked up from germline, CDR1 is LNHDA and CDR2 is SQIVND (reference sequence). The J segment lost 5 bases and the V segment lost 3 bases, leaving 5 bases of the junction unmatched. As DNA, the CDR3 is TGTGCCAGTAGTATTTTGCTAGCGGGGGGTGAGACCCAGTACTTC. Protein sequence: CASSILLAGGETQYF.

V is TRBV5-1 and J is TRBJ1-4; D is uncertain. The V and J ends lost 0 bases and 7 bases respectively, with 10 bases between them. From germline, CDR1 is SGHRS and CDR2 YFSETQ. This CDR3 is built from 14 residues. CDR3 DNA: TGCGCCAGCAGCTTGGATAACGGAGGTGAAAAACTGTTTTTT. Encoded protein: CASSLDNGGEKLFF.

The chain carries TRBV10-3 and TRBJ2-1, with TRBD2 identical over 10 bases. After removal of 7 bases from V and 9 bases from J, the junction contained 3 bases not matched to a gene. Looked up from germline, CDR1 is ENHRY and CDR2 is SYGVKD. The CDR3 is 12 amino acids. CDR3 sequence (DNA): TGTGCCATCAAAAGACTAGCGGGTGAGCAGTTCTTC. As protein: CAIKRLAGEQFF.

The chain carries TRBV27 and TRBJ1-1; D is undetermined. The V gene lost 3 bases and the J gene lost 2 bases, with 7 bases spanning the gap. The germline gives CDR1 MNHEY, CDR2 SMNVEV (reference sequence). The CDR3 has 13 amino acids. The CDR3 DNA follows: TGTGCCAGCAGTTTTTCGGGTAACACTGAAGCTTTCTTT. Amino acid sequence: CASSFSGNTEAFF.

The J gene is TRBJ2-5, the V gene TRBV5-1, with 13 bases identical to TRBD2. This CDR3 comprises 15 residues. Trimming removed 2 bases from V and 5 bases from J; junction bases left unmatched: 3. CDR1 and CDR2 from the germline V gene are SGHRS and YFSETQ. The CDR3 sequence: CASSLGLAGVETQYF. The DNA of the CDR3 is TGCGCCAGCAGCTTAGGACTAGCGGGAGTGGAGACCCAGTACTTC.

This sequence joins TRBV7-2 and TRBJ1-3; D is perhaps TRBD1 (6 bases). Trimming pared 5 bases from V and 1 base from J, leaving 9 bases between. The V gene's germline CDR1 is SGHTA and CDR2 FQGNSA. CDR3 length: 14 residues. CDR3 DNA sequence: TGTGCCAGCAGCCAAGGGGGTTCTGGAAACACCATATATTTT. Encoded protein: CASSQGGSGNTIYF.

The chain employs TRBV7-9 and TRBJ1-4; 7 bases are a match to TRBD1. With 0 bases clipped from V and 6 bases from J, the junction kept 7 bases outside the gene matches. The CDR3 has 16 amino acids. Germline values: CDR1 SEHNR, CDR2 FQNEAQ (reference sequence). The CDR3 DNA is TGTGCCAGCAGCTTAGCGCTGAGGGGGCCTGATGAAAAACTGTTTTTT. Translated: CASSLALRGPDEKLFF.

The rearrangement links TRBV5-1 to TRBJ2-1; a possible D gene is TRBD2 (6 bases). There are 14 residues in the CDR3. Trimming left V 1 base short and J 9 bases short, with 14 bases between. In germline, CDR1 is SGHRS, CDR2 YFSETQ. In DNA form, the CDR3 reads TGCGCCAGCAGCTTGACCCCTAGCGTTTTTGAGCAGTTCTTC. Its translation is CASSLTPSVFEQFF.

The chain uses TRBV3-1 (or the pseudogene TRBV3-2) and TRBJ1-6; 11 nucleotides match TRBD1. Germline V gene sequence: CDR1 LGHDT, CDR2 YNNKEL (reference sequence). CDR3 length: 15 residues. The ends lost 6 bases at V and 13 bases at J; junction bases unmatched: 11. CDR3 sequence reads: CASRPSGTGGIPLHF. CDR3 sequence (DNA): TGTGCCAGCAGACCGAGCGGGACAGGGGGTATCCCCCTCCACTTT.

This clone was detected once. CDR3 region: CASSLTRTALTSYNEQFF. The CDR3 coding sequence is TGTGCCAGCAGCTTGACTCGGACAGCCCTAACCTCCTACAATGAGCAGTTCTTC. The chain links TRBV5-6 to TRBJ2-1; D may be TRBD1 (6 bases). Per the germline V gene, CDR1 is SGHDT and CDR2 is YYEEEE. The CDR3 consists of 18 residues. Trimming pared 1 base from V and 0 bases from J, leaving 17 bases between.

This rearrangement joins TRBV5-1 to TRBJ2-1, with TRBD2 matching over 8 bases. Germline values: CDR1 SGHRS, CDR2 YFSETQ. This CDR3 is built from 17 residues. The junction had 10 bases not matched to a gene; V was cut back by 0 bases and J by 5 bases. The CDR3 sequence: CASSLDPWTSSNNEQFF. The CDR3 region has the DNA TGCGCCAGCAGCTTGGACCCATGGACTAGCAGCAACAATGAGCAGTTCTTC.

This clone has just one count. The chain couples TRBV10-3 to TRBJ2-7; 8 nucleotides align to TRBD1. From germline, CDR1 is ENHRY and CDR2 SYGVKD. This CDR3 is built from 14 residues. V lost 6 bases and J lost 6; bases outside the gene matches: 10. CDR3 amino acids: CAIRGGRGPREQYV. DNA for the CDR3: TGTGCCATCAGGGGGGGCAGGGGGCCCCGCGAGCAGTACGTC.

The chain uses TRBV7-2 and TRBJ1-5; weak D call: TRBD1 (6 bases). The germline V and J ends were trimmed by 2 bases and 5 bases, with 19 bases remaining between them. The CDR3 loop spans 17 amino acids. CDR1 is SGHTA and CDR2 is FQGNSA in the germline V gene. CDR3 sequence (DNA): TGTGCCAGCAGCTTAAGGCGCGGGGGCTTGGGAGATCAGCCCCAGCATTTT. It encodes CASSLRRGGLGDQPQHF.

This clone was detected once. V is TRBV27 and J is TRBJ1-6; D remains ambiguous. The CDR3 spans 16 residues. The V gene's germline CDR1 is MNHEY and CDR2 SMNVEV (reference sequence). Between the trimmed V and J ends, which lost 0 bases and 14 bases, there was a span of 20 bases. CDR3 amino acids: CASSLSQSSAVRTLHF. The CDR3 DNA follows: TGTGCCAGCAGTTTATCCCAGTCCTCCGCGGTTCGAACCCTCCACTTT.

V gene TRBV7-3 combines with J gene TRBJ2-2; TRBD1 matches 7 bases. V shed 4 bases, J shed 1 base, and the junction held 9 bases outside the gene matches. CDR1 SGHTA and CDR2 FQGTGA come from the germline V gene. This CDR3 is 17 amino acids long. The CDR3 DNA sequence: TGTGCCAGCAGCTCGCCCTCCGGGACAGTGAACACCGGGGAGCTGTTTTTT. Translating it yields CASSSPSGTVNTGELFF.

On this clone itself: The same CDR3 arises from other DNA sequences in this sample as well. The chain links TRBV5-4 to TRBJ1-1, with a tentative D call TRBD1 (5 bases). Trimming stripped 0 bases from V and 4 bases from J, with 7 bases between. Germline V lookup: CDR1 SGHNT, CDR2 YYREEE (reference sequence). CDR3 length equals 13 residues. CDR3 bases: TGTGCCAGCAGCTTGGGGGGGGGCACTGAAGCTTTCTTT. This translates into CASSLGGGTEAFF.

The chain has TRBV7-2 and TRBJ2-5; weak D call: TRBD1 (5 bases). The CDR3 contains 14 residues. Trimming took 5 bases from V and 6 from J, leaving 16 bases between them. CDR1 is SGHTA, CDR2 FQGNSA, per germline. The CDR3 nucleotides read TGTGCCAGCAGCCCCCGACAGTCCTTTCAGACCCAGTACTTC. Amino acid sequence: CASSPRQSFQTQYF.

This rearrangement joins TRBV5-8 to TRBJ2-7, with D tentatively TRBD1 (6 bases). V was cut by 1 base and J by 9 bases, with 14 bases left in between. This CDR3 is built from 13 residues. The germline V gene encodes CDR1 SGHTS and CDR2 YDEGEE. The DNA of the CDR3 is TGTGCCAGCAGCTTGTTTCTGGGGGCAGGGCAGTACTTC. This sequence encodes CASSLFLGAGQYF. Full variable domain (remainder filled in from reference TRBV5-8 and TRBJ2-7): EAGVTQSPTHLIKTRGQQATLRCSPISGHTSVYWYQQALGLGLQFLLWYDEGEERNRGNFPPRFSGRQFPNYSSELNVNALELEDSALYLCASSLFLGAGQYFGPGTRLTVT.

V usage is TRBV14 and J usage is TRBJ1-3, with 11 bases fitting TRBD1. Looked up from germline, CDR1 is SGHDN and CDR2 is FVKESK. Germline trimming cut 4 bases from V and 0 bases from J; bases unmatched to any gene: 5. CDR3 length equals 17 residues. The CDR3 DNA follows: TGTGCCAGCAGCCTTTGGACAGGGGGCAACTCTGGAAACACCATATATTTT. It codes for CASSLWTGGNSGNTIYF. Looking up the rest from reference TRBV14 and TRBJ1-3 gives the full variable domain: EAGVTQFPSHSVIEKGQTVTLRCDPISGHDNLYWYRRVMGKEIKFLLHFVKESKQDESGMPNNRFLAERTGGTYSTLKVQPAELEDSGVYFCASSLWTGGNSGNTIYFGEGSWLTVV.

CDR3 sequence reads: CASSFGRSMNTEAFF. The CDR3, as DNA: TGCGCCAGCAGCTTCGGGAGATCCATGAACACTGAAGCTTTCTTT. The chain uses TRBV4-3 and TRBJ1-1, with D unclear. The germline V gene has CDR1 LGHNA and CDR2 YSLEER. The CDR3 has 15 residues. With 5 bases removed from V and 0 bases from J, the gap between germline ends came to 13 bases.

This clone was detected a few times. This chain uses TRBV30 with TRBJ2-2, with D unresolved. The V gene lost 1 base and the J gene lost 13 bases, with 13 bases spanning the gap. Germline CDR1 GTSNPN, CDR2 SVGIG (reference sequence). The CDR3 runs to 12 residues. This CDR3 reads CAWSEDPTWLFF. The CDR3 nucleotides are TGTGCCTGGAGTGAGGATCCGACTTGGCTGTTTTTT.

This chain joins TRBV28 and TRBJ1-2; TRBD1 might be the D (6 bases). The V and J ends lost 5 bases and 8 bases respectively, with 15 bases between them. The length of the CDR3 is 13 residues. Germline assignment: CDR1 MDHEN and CDR2 SYDVKM. Written as DNA, the CDR3 is TGTGCCAGCAGTCCGACTAACAGGGACGGCTACACCTTC. It is translated as CASSPTNRDGYTF.

The chain employs TRBV7-9 and TRBJ1-4; 9 positions match TRBD1. Germline V gene sequence: CDR1 SEHNR, CDR2 FQNEAQ (reference sequence). CDR3 length equals 16 residues. After removal of 2 bases from V and 6 bases from J, the junction contained 7 bases not matched to a gene. CDR3 loop: CASSLNGDREYEKLFF. The CDR3 DNA reads TGTGCCAGCAGCTTAAATGGGGACAGGGAATATGAAAAACTGTTTTTT.

The V and J genes are TRBV2 and TRBJ1-2; D is ambiguous. Germline values: CDR1 SNHLY, CDR2 FYNNEI. V was pared by 1 base and J by 8 bases, with 14 bases between. This CDR3 has 14 amino acids. The CDR3 protein is CASSEDGSLEGYTF. Here the CDR3 DNA reads TGTGCCAGCAGTGAAGATGGCAGCCTGGAGGGCTACACCTTC.

This chain connects TRBV6-2 or TRBV6-3 to TRBJ2-7; tentatively, D is TRBD1 (6 bases). Trimming removed 7 bases at V and 2 bases at J, with 15 bases between. The CDR3 is 14 amino acids. The germline V gene encodes CDR1 MNHEY and CDR2 SVGEGT. The CDR3 DNA is TGTGCCAGCACCCCCATTGGGGGCCCCTACGAGCAGTACTTC. This codes for CASTPIGGPYEQYF.